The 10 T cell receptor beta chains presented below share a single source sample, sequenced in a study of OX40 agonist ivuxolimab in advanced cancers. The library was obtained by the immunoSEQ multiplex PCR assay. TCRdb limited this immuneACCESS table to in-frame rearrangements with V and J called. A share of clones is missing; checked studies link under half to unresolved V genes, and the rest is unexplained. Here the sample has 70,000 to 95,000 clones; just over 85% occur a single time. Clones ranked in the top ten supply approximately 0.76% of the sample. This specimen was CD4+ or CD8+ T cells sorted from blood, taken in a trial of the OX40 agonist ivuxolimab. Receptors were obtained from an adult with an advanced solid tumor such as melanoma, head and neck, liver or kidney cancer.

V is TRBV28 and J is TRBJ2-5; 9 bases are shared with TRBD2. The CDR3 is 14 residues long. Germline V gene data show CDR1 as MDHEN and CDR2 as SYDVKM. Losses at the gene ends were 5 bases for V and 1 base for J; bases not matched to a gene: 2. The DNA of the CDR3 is TGTGCCAGCAGTCTACTAGCGGGCCAAGAGACCCAGTACTTC. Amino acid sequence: CASSLLAGQETQYF.

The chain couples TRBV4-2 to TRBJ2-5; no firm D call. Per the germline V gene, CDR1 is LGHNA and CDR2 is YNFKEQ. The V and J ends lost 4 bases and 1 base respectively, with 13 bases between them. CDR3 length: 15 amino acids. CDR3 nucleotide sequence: TGTGCCAGCAGCCGCGAAGGTAGATTCCAAGAGACCCAGTACTTC. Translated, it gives CASSREGRFQETQYF.

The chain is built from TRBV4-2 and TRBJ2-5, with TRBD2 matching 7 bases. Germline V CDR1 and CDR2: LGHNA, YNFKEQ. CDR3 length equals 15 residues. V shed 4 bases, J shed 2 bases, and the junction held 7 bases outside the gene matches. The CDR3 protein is CASSRSTSRQETQYF. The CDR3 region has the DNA TGTGCCAGCAGCCGGTCGACTAGCAGACAAGAGACCCAGTACTTC.

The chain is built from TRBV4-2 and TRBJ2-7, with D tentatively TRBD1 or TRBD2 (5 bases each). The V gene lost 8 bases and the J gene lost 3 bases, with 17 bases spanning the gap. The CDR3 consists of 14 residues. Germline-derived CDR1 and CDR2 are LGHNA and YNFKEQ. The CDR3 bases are TGTGCCAGCGCTCGCGGGCTAAGGGGCTACGAGCAGTACTTC. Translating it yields CASARGLRGYEQYF.

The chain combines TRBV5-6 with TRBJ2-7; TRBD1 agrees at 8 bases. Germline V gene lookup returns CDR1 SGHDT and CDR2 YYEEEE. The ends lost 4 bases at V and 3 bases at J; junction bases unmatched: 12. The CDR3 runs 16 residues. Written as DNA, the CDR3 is TGTGCCAGCAGCCCCTCCGGGACAGGAGGGATCTACGAGCAGTACTTC. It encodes CASSPSGTGGIYEQYF.

The CDR3 spells CASKIAGQSDTQYF. Here the CDR3 DNA reads TGTGCCAGCAAGATAGCGGGTCAGTCAGATACGCAGTATTTT. The chain uses TRBV2 and TRBJ2-3, with 7 nucleotides matching TRBD2. V shed 7 bases, J shed 4 bases, and the junction held 8 bases outside the gene matches. Germline CDR1 is SNHLY and CDR2 is FYNNEI. There are 14 residues in the CDR3.

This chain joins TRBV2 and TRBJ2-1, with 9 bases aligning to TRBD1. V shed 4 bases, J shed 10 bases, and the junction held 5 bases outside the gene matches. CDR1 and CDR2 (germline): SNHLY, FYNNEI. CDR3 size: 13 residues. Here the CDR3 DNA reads TGTGCCAGCAGTGGGACAGGGGCAATCGAGCAGTTCTTC. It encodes CASSGTGAIEQFF.

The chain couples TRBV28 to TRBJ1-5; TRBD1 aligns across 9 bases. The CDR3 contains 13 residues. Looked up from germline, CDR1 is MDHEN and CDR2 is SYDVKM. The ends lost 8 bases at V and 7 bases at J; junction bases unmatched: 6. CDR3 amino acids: CASGDRVGQPQHF. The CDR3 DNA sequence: TGTGCCAGCGGGGACAGGGTGGGACAGCCCCAGCATTTT.

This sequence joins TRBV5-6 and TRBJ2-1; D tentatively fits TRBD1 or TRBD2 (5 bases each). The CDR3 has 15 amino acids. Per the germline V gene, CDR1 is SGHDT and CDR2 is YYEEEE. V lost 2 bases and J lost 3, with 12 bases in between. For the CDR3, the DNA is TGTGCCAGCAGCTTAGGTCAGGGACGCTACAATGAGCAGTTCTTC. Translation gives CASSLGQGRYNEQFF.

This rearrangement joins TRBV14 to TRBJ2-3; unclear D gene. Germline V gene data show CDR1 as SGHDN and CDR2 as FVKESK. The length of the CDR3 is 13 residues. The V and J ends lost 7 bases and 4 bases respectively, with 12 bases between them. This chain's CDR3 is CASTAGRADTQYF. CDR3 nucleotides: TGTGCCAGCACGGCAGGACGAGCAGATACGCAGTATTTT.